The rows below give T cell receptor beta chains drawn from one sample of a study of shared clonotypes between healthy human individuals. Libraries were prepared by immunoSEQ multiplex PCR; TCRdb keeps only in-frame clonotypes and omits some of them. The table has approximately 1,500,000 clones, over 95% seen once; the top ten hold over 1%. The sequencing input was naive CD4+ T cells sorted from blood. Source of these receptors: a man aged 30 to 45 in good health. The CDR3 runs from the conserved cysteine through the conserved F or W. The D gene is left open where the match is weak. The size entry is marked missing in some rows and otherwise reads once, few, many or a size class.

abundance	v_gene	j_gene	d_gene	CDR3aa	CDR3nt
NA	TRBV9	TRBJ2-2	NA	CASSKDRSDTGELFF	TGTGCCAGCAGCAAAGACAGGTCTGACACCGGGGAGCTGTTTTTT
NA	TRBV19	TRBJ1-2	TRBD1	CASSATGDGYTF	TGTGCCAGTAGTGCGACAGGGGACGGCTACACCTTC
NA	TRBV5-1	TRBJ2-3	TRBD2	CASSYGLAGTDTQYF	TGCGCCAGCAGTTACGGACTAGCTGGCACAGATACGCAGTATTTT
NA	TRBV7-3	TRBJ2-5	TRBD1	CASSSGQGAPQETQYF	TGTGCCAGCAGCTCGGGACAGGGGGCTCCCCAAGAGACCCAGTACTTC
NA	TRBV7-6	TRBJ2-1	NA	CASSLGPRNEQFF	TGTGCCAGCAGCTTAGGGCCGCGCAATGAGCAGTTCTTC
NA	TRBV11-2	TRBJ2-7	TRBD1	CASSSRQGAYEQYF	TGTGCCAGCAGCTCCCGACAGGGGGCCTACGAGCAGTACTTC
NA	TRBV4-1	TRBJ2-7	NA	CASSQNRGGYEQYF	TGCGCCAGCAGCCAAAACAGGGGGGGATACGAGCAGTACTTC
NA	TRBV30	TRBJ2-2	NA	CARPGGATGELFF	TGTGCCAGGCCGGGCGGTGCCACCGGGGAGCTGTTTTTT
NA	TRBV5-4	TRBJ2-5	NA	CASSFKDPLVQYF	TGTGCCAGCAGCTTCAAGGACCCCCTGGTCCAGTACTTC
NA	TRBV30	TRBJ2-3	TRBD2	CACRPTQRETDTQYF	TGTGCCTGCCGACCTACGCAGCGGGAGACAGATACGCAGTATTTT
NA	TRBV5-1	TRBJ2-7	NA	CASSLPMGEQYF	TGCGCCAGCAGCCTCCCTATGGGAGAGCAGTACTTC
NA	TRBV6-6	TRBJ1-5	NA	CASGNPGQPQHF	TGTGCCAGCGGCAATCCTGGACAGCCCCAGCATTTT
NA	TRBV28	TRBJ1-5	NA	CASSTIDRSYSNQPQHF	TGTGCCAGCAGTACTATTGACAGAAGTTATAGCAATCAGCCCCAGCATTTT
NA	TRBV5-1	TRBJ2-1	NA	CASSFGVGVYNEQFF	TGCGCCAGCAGCTTCGGGGTGGGGGTCTACAATGAGCAGTTCTTC
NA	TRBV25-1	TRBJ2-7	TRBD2	CASSSGTSGYEQYF	TGTGCCAGCAGTTCAGGGACTAGCGGCTACGAGCAGTACTTC
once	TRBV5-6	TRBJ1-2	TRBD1	CASSFDRGIYGYTF	TGTGCCAGCAGCTTCGACAGGGGAATTTATGGCTACACCTTC
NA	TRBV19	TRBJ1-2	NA	CASSTGKQTLQSYGYTF	TGTGCCAGTAGCACAGGGAAACAGACGCTACAATCCTATGGCTACACCTTC
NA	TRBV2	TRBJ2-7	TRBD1	CASSGGRGLTYEQYF	TGTGCCAGCAGTGGGGGCAGGGGGCTCACCTACGAGCAGTACTTC
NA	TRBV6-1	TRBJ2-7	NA	CASSAGFYEQYF	TGTGCCAGCAGTGCCGGGTTCTACGAGCAGTACTTC
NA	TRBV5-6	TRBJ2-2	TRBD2	CASSFGLAGSDTGELFF	TGTGCCAGCAGCTTCGGACTAGCGGGATCCGACACCGGGGAGCTGTTTTTT
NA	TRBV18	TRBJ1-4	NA	CASSPAGDGEKLFF	TGTGCCAGCTCACCGGCCGGGGACGGCGAAAAACTGTTTTTT
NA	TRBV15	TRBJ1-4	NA	CATSRRIRHDNEKLFF	TGTGCCACCAGCAGACGAATACGACATGATAATGAAAAACTGTTTTTT
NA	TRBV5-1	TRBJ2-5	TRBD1	CASSLNAGTGGKETQYF	TGCGCCAGCAGCCTGAACGCCGGGACAGGGGGGAAAGAGACCCAGTACTTC
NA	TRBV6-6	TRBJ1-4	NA	CASSPPGEKLFF	TGTGCCAGCAGCCCACCCGGGGAAAAACTGTTTTTT
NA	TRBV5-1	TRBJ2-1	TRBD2	CASSPLRGGEMDEQFF	TGCGCCAGCAGCCCACTGCGGGGGGGCGAAATGGATGAGCAGTTCTTC
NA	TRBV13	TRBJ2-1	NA	CASSLELSSYNEQFF	TGTGCCAGCAGCTTAGAGTTAAGCTCCTACAATGAGCAGTTCTTC
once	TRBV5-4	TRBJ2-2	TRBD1	CASSLGRTGLFRNTGELFF	TGTGCCAGCAGCTTGGGGAGGACAGGGCTATTCAGAAACACCGGGGAGCTGTTTTTT
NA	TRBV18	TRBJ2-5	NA	CASSPRDLETQYF	TGTGCCAGCTCACCACGGGATCTAGAGACCCAGTACTTC
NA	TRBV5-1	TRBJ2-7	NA	CASSLWMGSSYEQYF	TGCGCCAGCAGCTTGTGGATGGGGAGCTCCTACGAGCAGTACTTC
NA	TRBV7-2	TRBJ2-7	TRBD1	CASSYGQGSVEQYF	TGTGCCAGCAGCTACGGACAGGGATCGGTCGAGCAGTACTTC
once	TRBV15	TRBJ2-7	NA	CATSRELTSYEQYF	TGTGCCACCAGCAGAGAGCTGACTTCCTACGAGCAGTACTTC
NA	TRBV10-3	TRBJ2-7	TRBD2	CAISVAGEHEQYF	TGTGCCATCAGTGTCGCGGGAGAACACGAGCAGTACTTC
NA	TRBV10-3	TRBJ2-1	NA	CAIRDRLLQEQFF	TGTGCCATCAGGGATAGATTACTACAAGAGCAGTTCTTC
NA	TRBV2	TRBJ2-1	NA	CASRKIQGGIDEQFF	TGTGCCAGCAGAAAGATCCAGGGAGGCATCGATGAGCAGTTCTTC
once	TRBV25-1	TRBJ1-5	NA	CASSGAGPSGQPQHF	TGTGCCAGCAGTGGGGCAGGACCAAGCGGACAGCCCCAGCATTTT
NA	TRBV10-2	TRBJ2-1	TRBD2	CASSEESGRGDEQFF	TGCGCCAGCAGTGAGGAAAGCGGGAGGGGCGATGAGCAGTTCTTC
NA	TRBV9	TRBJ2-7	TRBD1	CASSLTGAVPHEQYF	TGTGCCAGCAGCCTTACAGGGGCCGTCCCCCACGAGCAGTACTTC
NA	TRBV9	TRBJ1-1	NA	CASSETLARTEAFF	TGTGCCAGCAGCGAGACCTTGGCTCGCACTGAAGCTTTCTTT
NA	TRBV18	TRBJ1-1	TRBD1	CASSYEQGAAFF	TGTGCCAGCTCATACGAACAGGGGGCAGCTTTCTTT
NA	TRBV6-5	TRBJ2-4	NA	CASRETELAKNIQYF	TGTGCCAGCAGGGAGACAGAGTTAGCCAAAAACATTCAGTACTTC
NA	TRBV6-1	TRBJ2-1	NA	CASSEASNRYNEQFF	TGTGCCAGCAGTGAGGCGAGTAACCGCTACAATGAGCAGTTCTTC
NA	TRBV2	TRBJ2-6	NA	CASQYSGANVLTF	TGTGCCAGCCAGTACTCTGGGGCCAACGTCCTGACTTTC
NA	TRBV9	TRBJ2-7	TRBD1	CASSVTGVTIYEQYF	TGTGCCAGCAGCGTCACAGGGGTAACGATCTACGAGCAGTACTTC
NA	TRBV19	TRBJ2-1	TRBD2	CASKGGRSEQFF	TGTGCCAGCAAGGGCGGGAGGTCTGAGCAGTTCTTC
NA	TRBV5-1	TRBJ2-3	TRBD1	CASSLADRGIDTQYF	TGCGCCAGCAGCTTGGCGGACAGGGGGATAGATACGCAGTATTTT
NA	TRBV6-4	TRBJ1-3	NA	CARLGGGTGNTIYF	TGTGCCAGGCTGGGGGGGGGAACTGGAAACACCATATATTTT
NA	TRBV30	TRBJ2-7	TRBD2	CAWTSGVRGQYF	TGTGCCTGGACAAGCGGGGTACGGGGGCAGTACTTC
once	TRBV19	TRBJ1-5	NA	CASSIWEGQPQHF	TGTGCCAGTAGTATTTGGGAGGGTCAGCCCCAGCATTTT
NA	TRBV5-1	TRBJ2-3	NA	CASSLPGKDTQYF	TGCGCCAGCAGCTTGCCCGGGAAAGATACGCAGTATTTT